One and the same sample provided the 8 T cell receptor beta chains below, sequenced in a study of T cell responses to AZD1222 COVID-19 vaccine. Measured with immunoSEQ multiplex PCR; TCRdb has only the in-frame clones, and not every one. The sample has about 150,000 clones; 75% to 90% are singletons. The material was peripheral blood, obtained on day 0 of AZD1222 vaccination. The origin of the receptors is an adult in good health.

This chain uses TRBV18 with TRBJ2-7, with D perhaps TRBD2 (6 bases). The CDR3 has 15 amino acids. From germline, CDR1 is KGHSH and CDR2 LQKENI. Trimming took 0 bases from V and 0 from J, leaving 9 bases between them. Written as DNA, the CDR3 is TGTGCCAGCTCACCACCCGGCGGGGCCTCCTACGAGCAGTACTTC. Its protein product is CASSPPGGASYEQYF.

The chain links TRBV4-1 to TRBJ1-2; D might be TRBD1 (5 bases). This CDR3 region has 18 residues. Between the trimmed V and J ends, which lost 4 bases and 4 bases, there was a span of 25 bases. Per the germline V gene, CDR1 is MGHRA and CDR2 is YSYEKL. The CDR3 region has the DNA TGCGCCAGCAGCCCCGAATCCGTGGGGGGTGTCGGGCTCTATGGCTACACCTTC. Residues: CASSPESVGGVGLYGYTF.

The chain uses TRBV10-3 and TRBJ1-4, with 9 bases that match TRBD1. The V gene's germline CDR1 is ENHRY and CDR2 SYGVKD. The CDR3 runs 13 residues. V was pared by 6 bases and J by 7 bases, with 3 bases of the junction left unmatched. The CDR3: CAIRGTGSEKLFF. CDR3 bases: TGTGCCATCAGAGGGACAGGGTCTGAAAAACTGTTTTTT.

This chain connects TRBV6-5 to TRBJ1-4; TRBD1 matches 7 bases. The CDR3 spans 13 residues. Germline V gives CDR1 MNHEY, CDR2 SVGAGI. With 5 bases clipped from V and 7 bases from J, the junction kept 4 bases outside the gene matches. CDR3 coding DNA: TGTGCCAGCAGTACTGGGACAGTTGAAAAACTGTTTTTT. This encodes CASSTGTVEKLFF.

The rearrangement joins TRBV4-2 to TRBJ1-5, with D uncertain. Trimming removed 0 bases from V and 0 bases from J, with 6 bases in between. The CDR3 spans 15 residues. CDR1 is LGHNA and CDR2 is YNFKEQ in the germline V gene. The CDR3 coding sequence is TGTGCCAGCAGCCAAGACAGTTATAGCAATCAGCCCCAGCATTTT. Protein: CASSQDSYSNQPQHF.

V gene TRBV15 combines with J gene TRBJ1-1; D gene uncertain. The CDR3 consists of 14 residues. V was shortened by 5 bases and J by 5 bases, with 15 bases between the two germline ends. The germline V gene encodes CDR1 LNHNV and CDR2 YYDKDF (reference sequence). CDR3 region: CATSPTGMGTEAFF. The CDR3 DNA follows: TGTGCCACCAGCCCGACGGGGATGGGGACTGAAGCTTTCTTT.

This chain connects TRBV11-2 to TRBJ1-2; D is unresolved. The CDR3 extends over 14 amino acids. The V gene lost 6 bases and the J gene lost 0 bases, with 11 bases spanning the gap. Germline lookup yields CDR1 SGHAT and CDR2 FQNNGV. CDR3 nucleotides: TGTGCCAGCAGTTCTACGGGGACTAACTATGGCTACACCTTC. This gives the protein CASSSTGTNYGYTF.

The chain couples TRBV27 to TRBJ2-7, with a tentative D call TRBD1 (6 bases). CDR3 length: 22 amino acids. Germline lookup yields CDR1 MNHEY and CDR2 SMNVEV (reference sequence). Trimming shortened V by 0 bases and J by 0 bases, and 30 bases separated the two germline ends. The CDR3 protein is CASSLSRFRGGDGGRISYEQYF. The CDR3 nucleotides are TGTGCCAGCAGTTTATCTCGCTTTAGGGGTGGGGATGGGGGCCGGATCTCCTACGAGCAGTACTTC.